Listed below are T cell receptor beta chains from one sample, sequenced in a study of cytomegalovirus exposure and HLA in healthy donors. Only in-frame clones appear in the TCRdb table, and some are missing; sequencing was by immunoSEQ multiplex PCR. The table shows around 210,000 clones, with around 80% occurring only once. Sequencing used PBMCs. The receptors stem from a boy younger than 18 in good health and CMV-seronegative. The CDR3 runs from the conserved cysteine through the conserved F or W. The D gene is left open where the match is weak. Size tells how often a clone was seen (once, few, many) or the class of an expanded clone, and some rows leave it out.

D: TRBD2; J: TRBJ2-3; size: .; V: TRBV4-2; CDR3: CASSQDLPELAGGTDTQYF; DNA: TGTGCCAGCAGCCAAGATCTCCCCGAGCTAGCGGGGGGCACAGATACGCAGTATTTT
D: .; J: TRBJ1-4; size: once; V: TRBV5-6; CDR3: CASSRPTLGEKLFF; DNA: TGTGCCAGCAGCCGACCGACCCTGGGCGAAAAACTGTTTTTT
D: TRBD1; J: TRBJ1-1; size: .; V: TRBV10-3; CDR3: CAISESRQGFGAEAFF; DNA: TGTGCCATCAGTGAGTCGAGACAGGGGTTCGGCGCTGAAGCTTTCTTT
D: .; J: TRBJ1-2; size: once; V: TRBV2; CDR3: CASSGETGSNYGYTF; DNA: TGTGCCAGCAGTGGGGAGACGGGAAGTAACTATGGCTACACCTTC
D: TRBD1; J: TRBJ2-5; size: .; V: TRBV30; CDR3: CAWSTPPGQGLQETQYF; DNA: TGTGCCTGGTCAACTCCACCCGGACAGGGACTCCAAGAGACCCAGTACTTC
D: TRBD1; J: TRBJ1-1; size: few; V: TRBV6-1; CDR3: CASRVTGKNEAFF; DNA: TGTGCCAGCAGGGTGACAGGGAAGAATGAAGCTTTCTTT
D: .; J: TRBJ1-1; size: .; V: TRBV2; CDR3: CASSFGHTQGNTEAFF; DNA: TGTGCCAGCAGCTTTGGACACACGCAAGGGAACACTGAAGCTTTCTTT
D: TRBD2; J: TRBJ2-7; size: .; V: TRBV4-1; CDR3: CASSRPGLSEQYF; DNA: TGCGCCAGCAGTCGGCCGGGACTAAGCGAGCAGTACTTC
D: .; J: TRBJ1-1; size: .; V: TRBV19; CDR3: CASSIGGVDTEAFF; DNA: TGTGCCAGTAGTATAGGGGGGGTTGATACTGAAGCTTTCTTT
D: TRBD1; J: TRBJ1-2; size: .; V: TRBV2; CDR3: CASGTAYGYTF; DNA: TGTGCCAGCGGGACAGCCTATGGCTACACCTTC
D: TRBD1; J: TRBJ1-2; size: .; V: TRBV10-3; CDR3: CATSDPNPGTGVGYTF; DNA: TGTGCCACCTCCGACCCTAATCCCGGGACAGGGGTGGGCTACACCTTC
D: TRBD2; J: TRBJ2-3; size: .; V: TRBV5-1; CDR3: CASSSVTSGRADTQYF; DNA: TGCGCCAGCAGCTCGGTGACTAGCGGGAGGGCAGATACGCAGTATTTT
D: .; J: TRBJ1-5; size: .; V: TRBV6-1; CDR3: CASSRQEDQPQHF; DNA: TGTGCCAGCAGTAGACAGGAGGATCAGCCCCAGCATTTT
D: .; J: TRBJ1-2; size: .; V: TRBV10-3; CDR3: CAISESRGSNYGYTF; DNA: TGTGCCATCAGTGAGTCCAGGGGAAGTAACTATGGCTACACCTTC
D: TRBD1; J: TRBJ2-3; size: .; V: TRBV5-1; CDR3: CASSLEGTGGADTQYF; DNA: TGCGCCAGCAGCTTGGAAGGGACAGGGGGTGCAGATACGCAGTATTTT
D: TRBD1; J: TRBJ2-4; size: .; V: TRBV7-9; CDR3: CASSTTGFGGLAKNIQYF; DNA: TGTGCCAGCAGCACGACAGGGTTCGGAGGACTAGCCAAAAACATTCAGTACTTC
D: .; J: TRBJ2-3; size: .; V: TRBV5-1; CDR3: CASSFRQGTDTQYF; DNA: TGCGCCAGCAGCTTTCGACAGGGCACAGATACGCAGTATTTT
D: .; J: TRBJ1-1; size: .; V: TRBV6-1; CDR3: CASNLDRLTEAFF; DNA: TGTGCCAGCAACTTAGACAGGCTCACTGAAGCTTTCTTT
D: TRBD2; J: TRBJ2-1; size: .; V: TRBV29-1; CDR3: CSVVPAGGTSSYNEQFF; DNA: TGCAGCGTTGTTCCAGCGGGAGGCACTAGTTCCTACAATGAGCAGTTCTTC
D: TRBD1; J: TRBJ2-2; size: .; V: TRBV19; CDR3: CASSVGQGAGELFF; DNA: TGTGCCAGTAGTGTCGGACAGGGGGCCGGGGAGCTGTTTTTT
D: .; J: TRBJ2-5; size: .; V: TRBV7-2; CDR3: CASSPRRGGETQYF; DNA: TGTGCCAGCAGCCCCCGGAGGGGCGGGGAGACCCAGTACTTC
D: .; J: TRBJ1-2; size: .; V: TRBV7-3; CDR3: CASSFEGTAVTF; DNA: TGTGCCAGCAGCTTCGAGGGAACAGCCGTCACCTTC
D: .; J: TRBJ2-7; size: .; V: TRBV10-3; CDR3: CAISTDRSSYEQYF; DNA: TGTGCCATCAGTACCGACAGGAGCTCCTACGAGCAGTACTTC
D: .; J: TRBJ1-6; size: .; V: TRBV4-2; CDR3: CASSQGEVSSYNSPLHF; DNA: TGTGCCAGCAGCCAAGGGGAGGTGAGCTCCTATAATTCACCCCTCCACTTT
D: TRBD1; J: TRBJ1-4; size: once; V: TRBV29-1; CDR3: CSVVADRGITNEKLFF; DNA: TGCAGCGTTGTGGCGGACAGGGGGATAACTAATGAAAAACTGTTTTTT
D: .; J: TRBJ1-1; size: few; V: TRBV5-4; CDR3: CASSRPGGRNTEAFF; DNA: TGTGCCAGCAGCCGACCAGGAGGGAGGAACACTGAAGCTTTCTTT
D: TRBD1; J: TRBJ2-5; size: .; V: TRBV19; CDR3: CASSQDREETQYF; DNA: TGTGCCAGTAGTCAAGACAGGGAGGAGACCCAGTACTTC
D: TRBD1; J: TRBJ1-1; size: .; V: TRBV7-2; CDR3: CASSAADRGLAEAFF; DNA: TGTGCCAGCAGCGCAGCGGACAGGGGGTTGGCTGAAGCTTTCTTT
D: TRBD1; J: TRBJ1-2; size: .; V: TRBV19; CDR3: CASSTGQGTPNYGYTF; DNA: TGTGCCAGTAGCACCGGACAGGGAACCCCTAACTATGGCTACACCTTC
D: TRBD2; J: TRBJ2-7; size: .; V: TRBV14; CDR3: CASSRTSGLTYEQYF; DNA: TGTGCCAGCAGCCGCACTAGCGGATTGACCTACGAGCAGTACTTC
D: .; J: TRBJ2-1; size: .; V: TRBV4-1; CDR3: CAGSHNDEQFF; DNA: TGCGCCGGCAGCCATAATGATGAGCAGTTCTTC
D: TRBD1; J: TRBJ2-5; size: .; V: TRBV11-2; CDR3: CASSKQGDQETQYF; DNA: TGTGCCAGCAGCAAACAGGGGGATCAAGAGACCCAGTACTTC